One and the same sample provided the 10 T cell receptor beta chains below, sequenced in a study of blood T cell repertoires in COVID-19 (dated by TCRdb to the early 2020s). The receptor library was made with the immunoSEQ multiplex PCR assay. Not all clones reach the TCRdb copy of this immuneACCESS table, which keeps in-frame sequences only. Checked studies attribute under half of the gap to unresolved V genes and leave the rest unexplained. Counted in this sample were about 270,000 clones; less than 90% of them appeared once. Jointly, the top ten make up over 4% of the sample. Sequenced sample: peripheral blood. The receptors shown here come from a man between 60 and 75 years old who had recovered from COVID-19.

The J gene is TRBJ1-5, the V gene TRBV6-6; D ambiguous. The CDR3 spans 15 residues. CDR1 is MNHNY, CDR2 SVGAGI, per germline (reference sequence). With 0 bases removed from V and 5 bases from J, the gap between germline ends came to 11 bases. CDR3 in DNA: TGTGCCAGCAGTTACTCTACGGGATCCCATCAGCCCCAGCATTTT. Protein product: CASSYSTGSHQPQHF.

V gene TRBV7-2 combines with J gene TRBJ2-2; D is undetermined. The ends were cut back, 5 bases at V and 8 bases at J, with 6 bases in the middle. This CDR3 region has 11 residues. CDR1 is SGHTA, CDR2 FQGNSA, per germline. CDR3 coding DNA: TGTGCCAGCAGCCCCCGTGGGGAGCTGTTTTTT. Amino acids: CASSPRGELFF.

The CDR3 DNA reads TGTGCCAGCAGCCCCCTTCCCTCGACAGGGTCTAACTATGGCTACACCTTC. Protein: CASSPLPSTGSNYGYTF. The chain recombines TRBV7-2 with TRBJ1-2, with 7 bases matching TRBD1. Trimming took 5 bases from V and 0 from J; bases not matched to a gene: 12. The CDR3 loop spans 17 amino acids. Germline CDR1 and CDR2: SGHTA and FQGNSA.

The chain couples TRBV7-3 to TRBJ2-3, with D perhaps TRBD2 (6 bases). Germline V gene lookup returns CDR1 SGHTA and CDR2 FQGTGA. The germline V and J ends were trimmed by 1 base and 2 bases, with 19 bases remaining between them. The CDR3 consists of 18 residues. For the CDR3, the DNA is TGTGCCAGCAGCTTAAACCCCTTGAGTAGCGGACCCACAGATACGCAGTATTTT. Its translation: CASSLNPLSSGPTDTQYF.

V usage is TRBV9 and J usage is TRBJ1-2; 10 nucleotides line up with TRBD1. The CDR3 length is 16 residues. Germline V lookup: CDR1 SGDLS, CDR2 YYNGEE. Trimming at V came to 4 bases and at J to 7 bases, leaving 13 bases not matched to a gene. The CDR3 spells CASSSPQGTGASGYTF. As DNA, the CDR3 is TGTGCCAGCAGCTCACCCCAGGGGACAGGGGCAAGTGGCTACACCTTC.

The CDR3 DNA follows: TGTGCCACCAGCAGGGACAGGGCTGAAAAACTGTTTTTT. Its protein is CATSRDRAEKLFF. The chain combines TRBV15 with TRBJ1-4; 8 nucleotides align to TRBD1. Trimming removed 3 bases from V and 7 bases from J; junction bases left unmatched: 1. Germline V lookup: CDR1 LNHNV, CDR2 YYDKDF (reference sequence). The CDR3 contains 13 residues.

The V gene is TRBV5-1, the J gene TRBJ1-3; 7 nucleotides match TRBD1. This CDR3 contains 15 residues. V lost 0 bases to trimming and J lost 4 bases; unmatched junction nucleotides: 4. Germline loops: CDR1 SGHRS, CDR2 YFSETQ. The CDR3 nucleotides read TGCGCCAGCAGCTTGGAGGGGGCTGCAGGAAACACCATATATTTT. It is translated as CASSLEGAAGNTIYF.

J is TRBJ2-5 and V is TRBV30; the match to TRBD2 covers 9 bases. With V trimmed by 5 bases and J by 4 bases, 8 bases remained unmatched. Germline values: CDR1 GTSNPN, CDR2 SVGIG (reference sequence). The CDR3 loop spans 14 amino acids. The CDR3 DNA reads as TGTGCCTGGGGACCCCTAGCGGGGAGAGAGACCCAGTACTTC. It is translated as CAWGPLAGRETQYF.

The rearrangement links TRBV10-3 to TRBJ1-5; 10 nucleotides agree with TRBD1. Germline V CDR1 and CDR2: ENHRY, SYGVKD. Trimming cost V 3 bases and J 4 bases; bases outside gene matches: 3. The CDR3 is 15 amino acids. CDR3 sequence reads: CAISERTGGNQPQHF. For the CDR3, the DNA is TGTGCCATCAGTGAAAGGACAGGGGGAAATCAGCCCCAGCATTTT.

The genes are TRBV19 and TRBJ2-3; a possible D gene is TRBD1 (6 bases). Trimming stripped 6 bases from V and 4 bases from J, with 14 bases between. The CDR3 runs 14 residues. The germline V gene has CDR1 LNHDA and CDR2 SQIVND (reference sequence). The CDR3 DNA sequence: TGTGCCAGTAGCGGGGACATAGTATCAGATACGCAGTATTTT. Its translation is CASSGDIVSDTQYF.